What follows are 30 T cell receptor beta chains derived from one specimen sequenced in a study of OX40 agonist ivuxolimab in advanced cancers. Clones were sequenced by immunoSEQ multiplex PCR, and TCRdb holds only the in-frame ones, with some missing. Of more than 55,000 clones listed, roughly nine tenths were seen once; the top ten hold less than 0.8%. Sequenced material: CD4+ or CD8+ T cells sorted from blood, taken in a trial of the OX40 agonist ivuxolimab. The receptor source for this set is an adult with an advanced solid tumor such as melanoma, head and neck, liver or kidney cancer.

The V call is TRBV6-5, the J call TRBJ2-1; D is perhaps TRBD1 (6 bases). The CDR3 has 14 residues. V dropped 6 bases and J dropped 5 bases, with 14 bases sitting between them. The germline V gene encodes CDR1 MNHEY and CDR2 SVGAGI. CDR3 amino acids: CASSRTGMNNEQFF. The DNA for the CDR3 is TGTGCCAGCAGCCGAACAGGGATGAACAATGAGCAGTTCTTC.

V gene TRBV7-9 combines with J gene TRBJ1-1; D is uncertain. V was cut by 5 bases and J by 2 bases, with 9 bases left in between. The germline CDR1 and CDR2 sequences are SEHNR and FQNEAQ (reference sequence). The CDR3 contains 13 residues. CDR3 in amino acids: CASSPRFNTEAFF. DNA for the CDR3: TGTGCCAGCAGCCCTAGGTTTAACACTGAAGCTTTCTTT.

The chain employs TRBV2 and TRBJ2-1; unclear D gene. The V and J ends lost 5 bases and 3 bases respectively, with 8 bases between them. The germline CDR1 and CDR2 sequences are SNHLY and FYNNEI. This CDR3 has 13 amino acids. The CDR3 sequence: CASSQRLYNEQFF. The CDR3 nucleotides are TGTGCCAGCAGTCAGCGTCTCTACAATGAGCAGTTCTTC.

This sequence joins TRBV7-9 and TRBJ2-7, with no clear D. This CDR3 region has 12 residues. Germline V CDR1 and CDR2: SEHNR, FQNEAQ (reference sequence). V lost 5 bases and J lost 7, with 12 bases in between. The chain's CDR3 is CASSRSDGEQYF. The CDR3 region has the DNA TGTGCCAGCAGCCGAAGCGACGGGGAGCAGTACTTC.

V and J are TRBV14 and TRBJ2-1; a possible D gene is TRBD2 (6 bases). Trimming cost V 4 bases and J 4 bases, with 14 bases left between them. Germline-derived CDR1 and CDR2 are SGHDN and FVKESK. This CDR3 has 15 residues. CDR3 in DNA: TGTGCCAGCAGCCCACGCGGGATTATATACAATGAGCAGTTCTTC. This gives the protein CASSPRGIIYNEQFF.

J is TRBJ1-2 and V is TRBV5-1, with D unresolved. Germline V gene data show CDR1 as SGHRS and CDR2 as YFSETQ. The CDR3 has 16 amino acids. The V end lost 4 bases, the J end lost 3 bases, and 19 bases lay between the germline ends. The chain's CDR3 is CASSPAGIRSDYGYTF. The CDR3 coding sequence is TGCGCCAGCAGCCCGGCAGGAATCCGATCTGACTATGGCTACACCTTC.

V is TRBV28 and J is TRBJ2-5; D unresolved. The CDR3 extends over 13 amino acids. With 5 bases removed from V and 7 bases from J, the gap between germline ends came to 14 bases. Germline V lookup: CDR1 MDHEN, CDR2 SYDVKM. The DNA for the CDR3 is TGTGCCAGCAGTGGACGGCCTTCGAGGACCCAGTACTTC. This translates into CASSGRPSRTQYF.

The rearrangement links TRBV5-1 to TRBJ2-5, with D tentatively TRBD2 (6 bases). V was cut by 5 bases and J by 5 bases, with 13 bases left in between. The CDR3 is 13 residues long. Germline CDR1 reads SGHRS; CDR2 reads YFSETQ. The CDR3 region is CASRTMGGETQYF. DNA of the CDR3: TGCGCCAGCAGGACTATGGGGGGTGAGACCCAGTACTTC.

The chain joins TRBV5-4 to TRBJ2-7, with D tentatively TRBD1 (5 bases). Germline V lookup: CDR1 SGHNT, CDR2 YYREEE (reference sequence). Trimming removed 2 bases at V and 6 bases at J, with 12 bases between. This CDR3 region has 13 residues. The CDR3 bases are TGTGCCAGCAGCTTAGCCAAGGGGTTCGAGCAGTACTTC. This codes for CASSLAKGFEQYF.

The rearrangement uses TRBV30 and TRBJ2-5, with 11 bases aligning to TRBD2. Trimming removed 0 bases from V and 9 bases from J; junction bases left unmatched: 6. The germline gives CDR1 GTSNPN, CDR2 SVGIG (reference sequence). CDR3 size: 14 residues. CDR3 DNA sequence: TGTGCCTGGAGTGTGCTAGCGGGGGGTAGGGCCCAGTACTTC. It is translated as CAWSVLAGGRAQYF.

The V gene is TRBV2, the J gene TRBJ1-4; TRBD1 matches at 7 bases. The V gene end was trimmed by 3 bases and the J gene end by 1 base; junction bases not matched to a gene: 8. The CDR3 has 17 amino acids. CDR1 and CDR2 (germline): SNHLY, FYNNEI. CDR3 amino acids: CASSDWGQGGTNEKLFF. The CDR3 coding sequence is TGTGCCAGCAGTGATTGGGGGCAGGGGGGAACTAATGAAAAACTGTTTTTT.

The genes are TRBV9 and TRBJ1-2; D gene unclear. The CDR3 is 16 residues long. V was shortened by 3 bases and J by 0 bases, with 15 bases between the two germline ends. Germline CDR1 is SGDLS and CDR2 is YYNGEE. The CDR3 spells CASSGEFGPPNYGYTF. The CDR3 DNA sequence: TGTGCCAGCAGCGGAGAGTTCGGGCCTCCTAACTATGGCTACACCTTC.

The V and J genes are TRBV27 and TRBJ2-2; 10 nucleotides match TRBD2. Losses at the gene ends were 0 bases for V and 11 bases for J; bases not matched to a gene: 3. This CDR3 comprises 14 residues. CDR1 MNHEY and CDR2 SMNVEV come from the germline V gene (reference sequence). The CDR3 sequence: CASSLSVAGGELFF. The CDR3, as DNA: TGTGCCAGCAGTTTATCTGTAGCGGGAGGAGAGCTGTTTTTT.

The V and J genes are TRBV19 and TRBJ2-3; 10 bases agree with TRBD2. The CDR3 is 15 residues long. With V trimmed by 2 bases and J by 4 bases, 3 bases remained unmatched. CDR1 and CDR2 (germline): LNHDA, SQIVND (reference sequence). The CDR3 DNA sequence: TGTGCCAGTAGTATAAGCGGGAGGGCAGCAGATACGCAGTATTTT. Residues: CASSISGRAADTQYF. Full variable domain (rest looked up from reference TRBV19 and TRBJ2-3): DGGITQSPKYLFRKEGQNVTLSCEQNLNHDAMYWYRQDPGQGLRLIYYSQIVNDFQKGDIAEGYSVSREKKESFPLTVTSAQKNPTAFYLCASSISGRAADTQYFGPGTRLTVL.

The chain links TRBV5-8 to TRBJ2-3; no reliable D call. From germline, CDR1 is SGHTS and CDR2 YDEGEE. The V end lost 3 bases, the J end lost 3 bases, and 14 bases lay between the germline ends. CDR3 size: 15 residues. The CDR3 reads CASSYDGPGTDTQYF. CDR3 nucleotide sequence: TGTGCCAGCAGCTACGACGGACCTGGTACAGATACGCAGTATTTT.

The rearrangement uses TRBV18 and TRBJ2-5, with D unresolved. The CDR3 length is 15 residues. Germline V CDR1 and CDR2: KGHSH, LQKENI. The ends were cut back, 2 bases at V and 4 bases at J, with 14 bases in the middle. This CDR3 is CASSPRSEWGETQYF. Here the CDR3 DNA reads TGTGCCAGCTCACCAAGGTCGGAGTGGGGAGAGACCCAGTACTTC. The entire variable domain, with the rest obtained from reference TRBV18 and TRBJ2-5, is as follows: NAGVMQNPRHLVRRRGQEARLRCSPMKGHSHVYWYRQLPEEGLKFMVYLQKENIIDESGMPKERFSAEFPKEGPSILRIQQVVRGDSAAYFCASSPRSEWGETQYFGPGTRLLVL.

CDR3 protein: CASSEGQGNQPQHF. CDR3 bases: TGCGCCAGCAGCGAGGGACAGGGCAATCAGCCCCAGCATTTT. The chain is built from TRBV4-1 and TRBJ1-5, with 8 bases lining up with TRBD1. The germline CDR1 and CDR2 sequences are MGHRA and YSYEKL. J lost 2 bases, V lost 5 bases, and 2 bases had no gene match. The CDR3 is 14 amino acids.

This rearrangement joins TRBV28 to TRBJ1-1; D possibly corresponds to TRBD1 (6 bases). The CDR3 is 12 amino acids. Germline CDR1 and CDR2: MDHEN and SYDVKM. Trimming cost V 2 bases and J 11 bases, with 12 bases left between them. The CDR3 sequence is CASSLVTGPAFF. For the CDR3, the DNA is TGTGCCAGCAGTTTAGTAACAGGGCCGGCTTTCTTT.

This rearrangement joins TRBV28 to TRBJ2-1, with D possibly matching TRBD2 (6 bases). This CDR3 has 13 residues. Deletions cut 8 bases from V and 0 bases from J, with 8 bases between. Germline CDR1 is MDHEN and CDR2 is SYDVKM. CDR3 residues: CASRDFSYNEQFF. The CDR3 DNA sequence: TGTGCCAGCCGGGACTTCTCCTACAATGAGCAGTTCTTC.

This rearrangement joins TRBV15 to TRBJ2-3, with a possible D match to TRBD2 (5 bases). This CDR3 is 16 amino acids long. The V end was cut by 1 base, the J end by 1 base, with 12 bases between. Germline CDR1 is LNHNV and CDR2 is YYDKDF (reference sequence). DNA for the CDR3: TGTGCCACCAGCAGAGGGTTTGCGGGTGGCACAGATACGCAGTATTTT. This sequence encodes CATSRGFAGGTDTQYF.

The CDR3 DNA is TGTGCCAGTACCGGTGGACGGTCAACTAATGAAAAACTGTTTTTT. It is translated as CASTGGRSTNEKLFF. The chain couples TRBV19 to TRBJ1-4; no firm D call. Trimming stripped 7 bases from V and 0 bases from J, with 12 bases between. CDR3 size: 15 residues. In germline, CDR1 is LNHDA, CDR2 SQIVND (reference sequence).

V gene TRBV28 combines with J gene TRBJ2-7; D assignment may be TRBD1 or TRBD2 (5 bases each). The CDR3 covers 15 residues. In germline, CDR1 is MDHEN, CDR2 SYDVKM. Trimming took off 4 bases at V and 3 bases at J, with 16 bases between the two ends. CDR3: CASSSPSSGRYEQYF. As DNA, the CDR3 is TGTGCCAGCAGTTCACCCTCGTCGGGACGCTACGAGCAGTACTTC.

This clone has only a few counts. The genes are TRBV19 and TRBJ2-7; D not resolved. Trimming removed 3 bases at V and 3 bases at J, with 12 bases between. The CDR3 is 14 amino acids. The germline gives CDR1 LNHDA, CDR2 SQIVND (reference sequence). Here the CDR3 DNA reads TGTGCCAGTAGTATGCAAGGTGCTCTCTACGAGCAGTACTTC. This encodes CASSMQGALYEQYF.

The V and J genes are TRBV4-2 and TRBJ2-3, with 8 bases identical to TRBD2. The germline V gene encodes CDR1 LGHNA and CDR2 YNFKEQ. The CDR3 loop spans 18 amino acids. The J segment lost 3 bases and the V segment lost 0 bases, leaving 11 bases of the junction unmatched. Here the CDR3 DNA reads TGTGCCAGCAGCCAAGACCTGGGGCGGGGCGGGAGGACAGATACGCAGTATTTT. Its translation is CASSQDLGRGGRTDTQYF.

V usage is TRBV5-1 and J usage is TRBJ2-1; D uncertain. V lost 0 bases to trimming and J lost 3 bases, with 7 bases between them. Germline V gene lookup returns CDR1 SGHRS and CDR2 YFSETQ. CDR3 length: 14 residues. CDR3 in DNA: TGCGCCAGCAGCTTGGCAGGCTTCTACAATGAGCAGTTCTTC. Its translation: CASSLAGFYNEQFF.

The gene calls are TRBV13 and TRBJ1-5, with 9 bases that match TRBD1. CDR3 length: 14 amino acids. Germline assignment: CDR1 PRHDT and CDR2 FYEKMQ (reference sequence). With V trimmed by 5 bases and J by 6 bases, 5 bases remained unmatched. CDR3 nucleotide sequence: TGTGCCAGCAGCCCAGGACAGGGGTCTCAGCCCCAGCATTTT. This translates into CASSPGQGSQPQHF. Full variable domain (missing parts from reference TRBV13 and TRBJ1-5): AAGVIQSPRHLIKEKRETATLKCYPIPRHDTVYWYQQGPGQDPQFLISFYEKMQSDKGSIPDRFSAQQFSDYHSELNMSSLELGDSALYFCASSPGQGSQPQHFGDGTRLSIL.

The genes are TRBV27 and TRBJ2-7; 9 nucleotides match TRBD2. Germline assignment: CDR1 MNHEY and CDR2 SMNVEV (reference sequence). The CDR3 spans 16 residues. V dropped 7 bases and J dropped 3; count of bases not matched to a gene: 13. The CDR3 region is CASTLNFGLARYEQYF. Written as DNA, the CDR3 is TGTGCCAGCACTCTTAATTTTGGACTAGCGCGCTACGAGCAGTACTTC.

This clone occurred once. The chain couples TRBV11-3 to TRBJ2-1, with TRBD1 identical over 7 bases. Germline V gene sequence: CDR1 SGHNT, CDR2 YENEEA. The CDR3 is 13 amino acids. V lost 6 bases to trimming and J lost 4 bases; unmatched junction nucleotides: 3. CDR3 loop: CASRSQGYNEQFF. DNA of the CDR3: TGTGCCAGCAGATCACAGGGGTACAATGAGCAGTTCTTC.

V usage is TRBV4-1 and J usage is TRBJ2-7, with 8 positions matching TRBD2. CDR3 length: 16 residues. Germline V gene data show CDR1 as MGHRA and CDR2 as YSYEKL. J was trimmed by 0 bases and V by 0 bases; bases with no gene match: 4. The CDR3 is CASSQEISGNSYEQYF. In DNA form, the CDR3 reads TGCGCCAGCAGCCAAGAAATTAGCGGGAACTCCTACGAGCAGTACTTC.

This chain uses TRBV28 with TRBJ1-1, with TRBD1 identical over 9 bases. The germline V gene encodes CDR1 MDHEN and CDR2 SYDVKM. The junction had 8 bases not matched to a gene; V was cut back by 1 base and J by 8 bases. The CDR3 is 15 amino acids. Written as DNA, the CDR3 is TGTGCCAGCAGTTTATCGGGACAGGGAAGAGGAGAAGCTTTCTTT. Protein sequence: CASSLSGQGRGEAFF.